These T cell receptor beta chains were read from a single sample in a study of chemoradiotherapy in HPV16-positive cancers. Sequenced by immunoSEQ multiplex PCR; TCRdb stores in-frame clones only, minus some. Of some 16,000 clones listed, approximately 75% are singletons. The specimen was obtained from a patient who underwent chemoradiotherapy. Every receptor here comes from a human donor with HPV-associated anogenital cancer. Both conserved end residues are part of each CDR3. D genes are given only for firm matches. Clone size appears in some rows only: once, few, many, or a class for an expanded clone.

abundance: .
v_gene: TRBV28
d_gene: TRBD1
j_gene: TRBJ1-5
CDR3nt: TGTGCCAGCAGCTACAGGGGGCCTCAGCCCCAGCATTTT
CDR3aa: CASSYRGPQPQHF

abundance: .
v_gene: TRBV19
d_gene: TRBD1
j_gene: TRBJ1-5
CDR3nt: TGTGCCAGTAGTATAGGAATTTTTGGACAGGACAATCAGCCCCAGCATTTT
CDR3aa: CASSIGIFGQDNQPQHF

abundance: .
v_gene: TRBV9
d_gene: .
j_gene: TRBJ2-2
CDR3nt: TGTGCCAGCAGCGCTTCTAGCGACGGGGAGCTGTTTTTT
CDR3aa: CASSASSDGELFF

abundance: few
v_gene: TRBV27
d_gene: TRBD1
j_gene: TRBJ1-2
CDR3nt: TGTGCCAGCAGCCCTGGCAGGGGGAATGGCTACACCTTC
CDR3aa: CASSPGRGNGYTF

abundance: .
v_gene: TRBV5-1
d_gene: .
j_gene: TRBJ1-2
CDR3nt: TGCGCCAGCAGCTTGGCTGCGGAGAAAGACTACACCTTC
CDR3aa: CASSLAAEKDYTF

abundance: .
v_gene: TRBV5-6
d_gene: .
j_gene: TRBJ2-3
CDR3nt: TGTGCCAGCAGCTTGGAGGCAGACCAGTTAATCACAGATACGCAGTATTTT
CDR3aa: CASSLEADQLITDTQYF

abundance: .
v_gene: TRBV19
d_gene: TRBD1
j_gene: TRBJ1-5
CDR3nt: TGTGCCAGTAGTGTTGGACAGGTTCAGCCCCAGCATTTT
CDR3aa: CASSVGQVQPQHF

abundance: once
v_gene: TRBV5-1
d_gene: TRBD1
j_gene: TRBJ2-1
CDR3nt: TGCGCCAGCAGCGCCTGGGGACAGGGTATTAACAATGAGCAGTTCTTC
CDR3aa: CASSAWGQGINNEQFF

abundance: once
v_gene: TRBV7-2
d_gene: .
j_gene: TRBJ2-1
CDR3nt: TGTGCCAGCAGCTTACGAAGAGGGGCCAATGAGCAGTTCTTC
CDR3aa: CASSLRRGANEQFF

abundance: few
v_gene: TRBV11-3
d_gene: .
j_gene: TRBJ1-3
CDR3nt: TGTGCCAGCAGTCCTGACTCTGGAAACACCATATATTTT
CDR3aa: CASSPDSGNTIYF

abundance: .
v_gene: TRBV5-1
d_gene: TRBD1
j_gene: TRBJ1-4
CDR3nt: TGCGCCAGCAGCTTGGGGGCAGGGGGCCTTGAAAAACTGTTTTTT
CDR3aa: CASSLGAGGLEKLFF

abundance: .
v_gene: TRBV19
d_gene: .
j_gene: TRBJ1-1
CDR3nt: TGTGCCAGTAGTATAGGGGCAGGTTATCAAGGCACTGAAGCTTTCTTT
CDR3aa: CASSIGAGYQGTEAFF

abundance: .
v_gene: TRBV5-1
d_gene: .
j_gene: TRBJ2-7
CDR3nt: TGCGCCAGCAGCTTGTGGCAGGGGAACGAGCAGTACTTC
CDR3aa: CASSLWQGNEQYF

abundance: few
v_gene: TRBV7-9
d_gene: .
j_gene: TRBJ1-3
CDR3nt: TGTGCCAGCAGCTTAGCCCTTGGAAACACCATATATTTT
CDR3aa: CASSLALGNTIYF

abundance: .
v_gene: TRBV19
d_gene: .
j_gene: TRBJ1-4
CDR3nt: TGTGCCAGTACCCCCCCCGGGTCGGGGGAAACAACTAATGAAAAACTGTTTTTT
CDR3aa: CASTPPGSGETTNEKLFF

abundance: .
v_gene: TRBV2
d_gene: TRBD1
j_gene: TRBJ2-1
CDR3nt: TGTGCCAGCAGTCCACCGGGACAGATATACAATGAGCAGTTCTTC
CDR3aa: CASSPPGQIYNEQFF

abundance: .
v_gene: TRBV4-3
d_gene: TRBD2
j_gene: TRBJ2-5
CDR3nt: TGCGCCAGCAGCCAAGAACGTACCCGACTAGCTGGGGAGACCCAGTACTTC
CDR3aa: CASSQERTRLAGETQYF

abundance: .
v_gene: TRBV5-1
d_gene: TRBD1
j_gene: TRBJ1-2
CDR3nt: TGCGCCAGCAGCAAAGTGACAGGGAAGAATGGCTACACCTTC
CDR3aa: CASSKVTGKNGYTF

abundance: few
v_gene: TRBV5-1
d_gene: .
j_gene: TRBJ2-2
CDR3nt: TGCGCCAGCAGCTTGGGACACAGAGACGCGAACACCGGGGAGCTGTTTTTT
CDR3aa: CASSLGHRDANTGELFF

abundance: .
v_gene: TRBV13
d_gene: TRBD1
j_gene: TRBJ2-7
CDR3nt: TGTGCCAGCAGCCTTGGGACAGGGGGTTCCTACGAGCAGTACTTC
CDR3aa: CASSLGTGGSYEQYF

abundance: .
v_gene: TRBV29-1
d_gene: .
j_gene: TRBJ1-1
CDR3nt: TGCAGCGTTCTCGCCGGGACGGTGAACACTGAAGCTTTCTTT
CDR3aa: CSVLAGTVNTEAFF

abundance: .
v_gene: TRBV4-3
d_gene: TRBD1
j_gene: TRBJ1-2
CDR3nt: TGCGCCAGCAGCCGGACCACAGGGGTCTATGGCTACACCTTC
CDR3aa: CASSRTTGVYGYTF

abundance: once
v_gene: TRBV7-2
d_gene: TRBD2
j_gene: TRBJ2-3
CDR3nt: TGTGCCAGCAGCTTACAAGCGGGGATCACAGATACGCAGTATTTT
CDR3aa: CASSLQAGITDTQYF

abundance: .
v_gene: TRBV18
d_gene: .
j_gene: TRBJ1-6
CDR3nt: TGTGCCAGCTCACCACCGGGTAGTCTGGGAAATTCACCCCTCCACTTT
CDR3aa: CASSPPGSLGNSPLHF

abundance: .
v_gene: TRBV15
d_gene: .
j_gene: TRBJ2-2
CDR3nt: TGTGCCACCAAGCTCCTGACCGCCGGGGAGCTGTTTTTT
CDR3aa: CATKLLTAGELFF

abundance: .
v_gene: TRBV14
d_gene: TRBD1
j_gene: TRBJ2-7
CDR3nt: TGTGCCAGCAGCCAAGGGACAGGCGGCTACGAGCAGTACTTC
CDR3aa: CASSQGTGGYEQYF

abundance: once
v_gene: TRBV10-3
d_gene: .
j_gene: TRBJ1-3
CDR3nt: TGTGCCATCAGTCGGCCTACCACTGGAAACACCATATATTTT
CDR3aa: CAISRPTTGNTIYF

abundance: .
v_gene: TRBV2
d_gene: .
j_gene: TRBJ1-1
CDR3nt: TGTGCCAGCAGTGATGAGGGGATGAACACTGAAGCTTTCTTT
CDR3aa: CASSDEGMNTEAFF